A single sample gave rise to the 18 T cell receptor beta chains below, sequenced in a study of immune evolution from preneoplasia to lung adenocarcinoma. Measured with immunoSEQ multiplex PCR; TCRdb has only the in-frame clones, and not every one. Seen here are about 5,700 clones, roughly four fifths observed once, and the top ten hold approximately 10%. Sequencing was carried out using FFPE normal lung tissue adjacent to the tumor. The receptors were gathered from a person aged 50 to 70 with lung adenocarcinoma.

This chain links TRBV6-5 with TRBJ2-2; TRBD2 aligns across 7 bases. The germline gives CDR1 MNHEY, CDR2 SVGAGI. The CDR3 runs to 14 residues. V lost 7 bases to trimming and J lost 6 bases; unmatched junction nucleotides: 8. CDR3 bases: TGTGCCAGCACCGGACTAGAACAGGCCGGGGAGCTGTTTTTT. Translating gives CASTGLEQAGELFF.

V and J are TRBV4-1 and TRBJ2-3, with D possibly matching TRBD1 (6 bases). V was trimmed by 3 bases and J by 5 bases, leaving 9 bases between them. CDR1 and CDR2 from the germline V gene are MGHRA and YSYEKL. The CDR3 covers 13 residues. CDR3 protein: CASSQQGKDTQYF. The CDR3 coding sequence is TGCGCCAGCAGCCAGCAGGGGAAAGATACGCAGTATTTT.

The chain has TRBV28 and TRBJ2-1; D tentatively reads TRBD1 or TRBD2 (6 bases each). The CDR3 sequence is 15 residues long. Germline CDR1 is MDHEN and CDR2 is SYDVKM. Trimming stripped 4 bases from V and 9 bases from J, with 19 bases between. The CDR3 nucleotides are TGTGCCAGCAGTTACCGCAAGGGGGGTTTCGGTGAGCAGTTCTTC. Encoded protein: CASSYRKGGFGEQFF. Drawing the rest from reference TRBV28 and TRBJ2-1, the complete variable domain is DVKVTQSSRYLVKRTGEKVFLECVQDMDHENMFWYRQDPGLGLRLIYFSYDVKMKEKGDIPEGYSVSREKKERFSLILESASTNQTSMYLCASSYRKGGFGEQFFGPGTRLTVL.

The chain couples TRBV5-6 to TRBJ2-3; D may be TRBD2 (5 bases). CDR1 is SGHDT and CDR2 is YYEEEE in the germline V gene. This CDR3 contains 16 residues. V lost 0 bases and J 1 base, leaving 12 bases between the germline ends. The CDR3 DNA follows: TGTGCCAGCAGCTTGGGGGAGTTCTGGGGCACAGATACGCAGTATTTT. It specifies CASSLGEFWGTDTQYF.

This chain uses TRBV10-3 with TRBJ2-3, with 8 bases identical to TRBD2. The CDR3 spans 14 residues. V gave up 3 bases and J gave up 4 bases; unmatched junction bases: 3. In germline, CDR1 is ENHRY, CDR2 SYGVKD. DNA of the CDR3: TGTGCCATCAGTGAAAACGGGAGGGCAGATACGCAGTATTTT. This translates into CAISENGRADTQYF.

There are a few counts of this clone. The chain couples TRBV2 to TRBJ2-2; maybe TRBD2 (6 bases). V lost 5 bases and J lost 9, with 13 bases in between. The CDR3 has 13 residues. Germline-derived CDR1 and CDR2 are SNHLY and FYNNEI. The CDR3 loop reads CASSQLAQRELFF. The CDR3 DNA is TGTGCCAGCAGTCAACTAGCCCAGCGGGAGCTGTTTTTT.

The chain joins TRBV11-3 to TRBJ2-3, with 7 bases lining up with TRBD2. The CDR3 is made up of 14 amino acids. The ends lost 5 bases at V and 5 bases at J; junction bases unmatched: 7. CDR1 and CDR2 from the germline V gene are SGHNT and YENEEA. The CDR3 sequence: CASSRRLAGDTQYF. CDR3 coding DNA: TGTGCCAGCAGCCGTCGACTAGCAGGAGATACGCAGTATTTT.

V usage is TRBV4-1 and J usage is TRBJ2-1; 7 bases match TRBD2. This CDR3 has 15 residues. V shed 5 bases and J 0 bases; nucleotides not matched to a gene: 4. Germline V gene lookup returns CDR1 MGHRA and CDR2 YSYEKL. The CDR3 region has the DNA TGCGCCAGCAGCTCTAGCGGAAGCTCCTACAATGAGCAGTTCTTC. This gives the protein CASSSSGSSYNEQFF.

V is TRBV10-3 and J is TRBJ2-3; the match to TRBD1 covers 9 bases. The ends lost 4 bases at V and 1 base at J; junction bases unmatched: 3. The germline CDR1 and CDR2 sequences are ENHRY and SYGVKD. The CDR3 is made up of 15 amino acids. The DNA of the CDR3 is TGTGCCATCAGTGGGGACAGGGCAGGCACAGATACGCAGTATTTT. Translating it yields CAISGDRAGTDTQYF.

The V gene is TRBV4-3, the J gene TRBJ1-2, with TRBD1 as a possible D gene (5 bases). V lost 0 bases and J lost 12, with 14 bases in between. CDR1 and CDR2 (germline): LGHNA, YSLEER. The length of the CDR3 is 13 residues. The CDR3 sequence is CASSQDFGIGDTF. The CDR3 DNA is TGCGCCAGCAGCCAAGATTTCGGGATAGGGGACACCTTC.

The chain couples TRBV5-1 to TRBJ2-7, with D possibly TRBD1 on 6 matching bases. CDR3 length: 14 residues. Germline loops: CDR1 SGHRS, CDR2 YFSETQ. The V and J ends lost 0 bases and 3 bases respectively, with 10 bases between them. CDR3 coding DNA: TGCGCCAGCAGCTTGGCCGGACAGCACTACGAGCAGTACTTC. Encoded protein: CASSLAGQHYEQYF.

CDR3 nucleotide sequence: TGTGCCAGCAGCTTAGGCACGATCTCCTACGAGCAGTACTTC. Translation gives CASSLGTISYEQYF. The chain employs TRBV7-8 and TRBJ2-7; no firm D call. The CDR3 is 14 amino acids. Trimming pared 1 base from V and 0 bases from J, leaving 7 bases between. CDR1 and CDR2 (germline): SGHVS, FQNEAQ. Full variable domain (remainder filled in from reference TRBV7-8 and TRBJ2-7): GAGVSQSPRYKVAKRGQDVALRCDPISGHVSLFWYQQALGQGPEFLTYFQNEAQLDKSGLPSDRFFAERPEGSVSTLKIQRTQQEDSAVYLCASSLGTISYEQYFGPGTRLTVT.

In its sample, this clone was seen once. The V and J genes are TRBV9 and TRBJ2-3, with 8 bases lining up with TRBD1. The germline CDR1 and CDR2 sequences are SGDLS and YYNGEE. The V segment lost 4 bases and the J segment 2 bases; nucleotides outside the gene matches: 6. The CDR3 totals 15 residues. The CDR3 protein is CASSNRQGLTDTQYF. DNA for the CDR3: TGTGCCAGCAGCAACCGACAGGGGCTCACAGATACGCAGTATTTT.

This clone was detected only once. The chain links TRBV10-2 to TRBJ2-7, with a tentative D call TRBD2 (5 bases). Germline V CDR1 and CDR2: WSHSY, SAAADI. The CDR3 spans 15 residues. V was trimmed by 6 bases and J by 2 bases, leaving 17 bases between them. CDR3 nucleotide sequence: TGCGCCAGCAGCCAATCTTTAAGCGGAACCTACGAGCAGTACTTC. This sequence encodes CASSQSLSGTYEQYF.

This chain links TRBV6-1 with TRBJ2-7; D possibly matches TRBD1 or TRBD2 (6 bases each). This CDR3 region has 14 residues. V lost 8 bases to trimming and J lost 0 bases, with 14 bases between them. CDR1 is MNHNS, CDR2 SASEGT, per germline. The chain's CDR3 is CASSGGASSYEQYF. The CDR3 nucleotides read TGTGCCAGCTCCGGGGGCGCGAGCTCCTACGAGCAGTACTTC.

The CDR3 nucleotides are TGCGCCAGCACTCCTTGGACAGATGACTATGGCTACACCTTC. This gives the protein CASTPWTDDYGYTF. J is TRBJ1-2 and V is TRBV5-1, with D possibly TRBD1 on 6 matching bases. This CDR3 has 14 amino acids. The germline gives CDR1 SGHRS, CDR2 YFSETQ. V dropped 6 bases and J dropped 3 bases, with 15 bases sitting between them.

This clone was picked up a small number of times. Relative to the germline gene, one junction end is altered; a read error may explain this. This chain links TRBV7-7 with TRBJ2-1; D remains ambiguous. This CDR3 is built from 16 residues. The V gene's germline CDR1 is SSHAT and CDR2 FNYEAQ (reference sequence). This CDR3 is CASSLRAWSSYNEQFF. The CDR3 nucleotides read TGTGCTAGCAGCTTAAGAGCCTGGAGCTCCTACAATGAGCAGTTCTTC.

This chain links TRBV19 with TRBJ2-1; TRBD2 might be the D (6 bases). The V end lost 7 bases, the J end lost 8 bases, and 24 bases lay between the germline ends. Germline V lookup: CDR1 LNHDA, CDR2 SQIVND (reference sequence). This CDR3 has 16 residues. CDR3 residues: CASTSFGAARGDEQFF. CDR3 bases: TGTGCCAGTACTAGCTTCGGTGCGGCGCGCGGGGATGAGCAGTTCTTC.